These 25 T cell receptor beta chains were all obtained from the same sample, sequenced in a study of T cells in women clearing cervical HPV infection. Assay used: immunoSEQ multiplex PCR; TCRdb lists only in-frame clones, some missing. This sample's table reports about 48,000 clones. The sequenced material came from blood buffy coat. These receptors originate from a woman between 18 and 70 years old with a cervical HPV16 infection that either progressed to CIN3+ or cleared (not recorded which).

As for this clone: The read ends 3 residues before the CDR3 terminus; that terminus is restored from the germline J gene. V and J are TRBV28 and TRBJ2-5, with D perhaps matching TRBD1 (5 bases). This CDR3 has 13 residues. Trimming pared 3 bases from V and 4 bases from J, leaving 9 bases between. Germline-derived CDR1 and CDR2 are MDHEN and SYDVKM. The CDR3 sequence is CASSFTGLETQYF. CDR3 DNA (partial): TGTGCCAGCAGTTTTACAGGTCTAGAGACC. Full variable domain (outside the CDR3, taken from reference TRBV28 and TRBJ2-5): DVKVTQSSRYLVKRTGEKVFLECVQDMDHENMFWYRQDPGLGLRLIYFSYDVKMKEKGDIPEGYSVSREKKERFSLILESASTNQTSMYLCASSFTGLETQYFGPGTRLLVL.

As for this clone: From the germline J gene comes the end of the CDR3, since the read stops 3 residues before it. The chain joins TRBV5-5 to TRBJ2-2; 8 bases match TRBD2. V lost 5 bases to trimming and J lost 7 bases; unmatched junction nucleotides: 7. The CDR3 totals 14 residues. The V gene's germline CDR1 is SGHKS and CDR2 YYEKEE (reference sequence). CDR3 in amino acids: CASSRPGGVGELFF. The CDR3 DNA, read in part, is TGTGCCAGCAGTCGACCCGGGGGGGTCGGGGAG. The entire variable domain, with the rest obtained from reference TRBV5-5 and TRBJ2-2, is as follows: DAGVTQSPTHLIKTRGQQVTLRCSPISGHKSVSWYQQVLGQGPQFIFQYYEKEERGRGNFPDRFSARQFPNYSSELNVNALLLGDSALYLCASSRPGGVGELFFGEGSRLTVL.

Worth noting for this clone: The read ends 3 residues early relative to the CDR3; the germline J gene fills the gap. V is TRBV10-2 and J is TRBJ1-5, with no clear D. The CDR3 loop spans 14 amino acids. Germline CDR1 and CDR2: WSHSY and SAAADI. The V gene lost 7 bases and the J gene lost 2 bases, with 12 bases spanning the gap. The CDR3 loop reads CASKKYGGNQPQHF. The part of the CDR3 DNA that was read is TGCGCCAGCAAGAAGTACGGGGGCAATCAGCCC.

As for this clone: The read stops 3 residues short of the end of the CDR3; the missing end is completed from the germline J gene. V usage is TRBV12-3 or TRBV12-4 and J usage is TRBJ1-5, with D uncertain. V shed 5 bases and J shed 6 bases, with 8 bases lying between them. The CDR3 is 12 residues long. The CDR3 sequence is CASSIHTQPQHF. The CDR3 DNA, read in part, is TGTGCCAGCAGTATACATACTCAGCCC.

Turning to this clone: Read data end 3 residues before the CDR3 end; the end is taken from the germline J gene. V and J are TRBV20-1 and TRBJ1-5; no clear D gene. Germline CDR1 and CDR2: DFQATT and SNEGSKA (reference sequence). CDR3 length equals 12 residues. V shed 6 bases and J shed 9 bases, with 15 bases lying between them. CDR3 DNA, as far as it was read: TGCAGTGCAAGCCGGGGAGTAGGGCCC. It encodes CSASRGVGP. The full CDR3 is CSASRGVGPQHF.

With respect to this clone: A read error may account for a junction end that differs from germline. Read data end 3 residues before the CDR3 end; the end is taken from the germline J gene. The chain couples TRBV4-2 to TRBJ2-5; possibly TRBD2 for D (5 bases). Germline loops: CDR1 LGHNA, CDR2 YNFKEQ. This CDR3 is 14 amino acids long. CDR3 residues: CASSQDLRGETQYF. The covered CDR3 bases are TGCGCCAGCAGCCAAGATTTACGGGGAGAGACC.

As regards this clone: The read comes to an end 3 residues before the CDR3 does, leaving the germline J gene to fill in the end. The chain uses TRBV5-1 and TRBJ2-3, with D maybe TRBD2 (5 bases). This CDR3 is 15 amino acids long. V lost 0 bases, J lost 1 base, and 9 bases lay in between. The germline CDR1 and CDR2 sequences are SGHRS and YFSETQ. The part of the CDR3 DNA that was read is TGCGCCAGCAGCTTGGACGCCGGGGGCACAGATACG. This translates into CASSLDAGGTDT. In full, the CDR3 reads CASSLDAGGTDTQYF.

As concerns this clone: The CDR3 goes on 3 residues after the read ends, and that part is filled in from the germline J gene. The chain combines TRBV19 with TRBJ1-5; tentative D call: TRBD1 (5 bases). Germline V gene lookup returns CDR1 LNHDA and CDR2 SQIVND (reference sequence). The CDR3 contains 15 residues. The ends were cut back, 3 bases at V and 6 bases at J, with 15 bases in the middle. CDR3 DNA (partial): TGTGCCAGTAGTATTTTGGGGCGCGACGGTCAGCCC. This gives the protein CASSILGRDGQP. The complete CDR3 protein is CASSILGRDGQPQHF.

A note on this clone: The CDR3 end falls 3 residues outside the read, so it is completed with the germline J gene. The genes are TRBV20-1 and TRBJ1-2, with a possible D match to TRBD1 (5 bases). The germline V gene encodes CDR1 DFQATT and CDR2 SNEGSKA (reference sequence). The CDR3 has 14 residues. Deletions cut 0 bases from V and 5 bases from J, with 13 bases between. CDR3 DNA (partial): TGCAGTGCTAGAGATCTTGGCAGGGTATATGGC. Translation: CSARDLGRVYG. The whole CDR3 protein reads CSARDLGRVYGYTF.

With regard to this clone: The CDR3 is cut off 3 residues early in the read; its end comes from the germline J gene. This sequence joins TRBV7-8 and TRBJ2-3; TRBD2 aligns across 8 bases. Germline-derived CDR1 and CDR2 are SGHVS and FQNEAQ. After removal of 6 bases from V and 2 bases from J, the junction contained 13 bases not matched to a gene. The CDR3 is 17 residues long. The CDR3 region is CASSYRGGLGYTDTQYF. The CDR3 DNA, read in part, is TGTGCCAGCAGTTATCGGGGGGGACTAGGCTACACAGATACG.

Notes on this clone: The read is 3 residues too short to cover the CDR3 end, so that end is filled in from the germline J gene. The chain joins TRBV5-5 to TRBJ2-1; 7 nucleotides align to TRBD1. The CDR3 totals 15 residues. Germline lookup yields CDR1 SGHKS and CDR2 YYEKEE (reference sequence). V shed 4 bases, J shed 2 bases, and the junction held 6 bases outside the gene matches. CDR3 bases read: TGTGCCAGCAGCCTACAGGGGCCGGCCTACAATGAG. Translation gives CASSLQGPAYNE. From start to end, the CDR3 is CASSLQGPAYNEQFF.

In regard to this clone: The CDR3 end lies 3 residues beyond the end of the read and is filled in from the germline J gene. This rearrangement joins TRBV29-1 to TRBJ1-1; unclear D gene. CDR1 SQVTM and CDR2 ANQGSEA come from the germline V gene. The germline V and J ends were trimmed by 3 bases and 0 bases, with 23 bases remaining between them. The CDR3 consists of 18 residues. CDR3 protein: CSVDLKNNLPPLNTEAFF. CDR3 bases read: TGCAGCGTTGATTTAAAAAACAACCTTCCCCCTCTGAACACTGAA.

Note on this clone: The CDR3 extends 3 residues past the end of the read, so its final part is completed from the germline J gene. The chain joins TRBV30 to TRBJ2-7; TRBD1 might be the D (6 bases). Germline CDR1 is GTSNPN and CDR2 is SVGIG (reference sequence). V was cut by 4 bases and J by 3 bases, with 10 bases left in between. The CDR3 runs 12 residues. CDR3 in amino acids: CAWKLDSYEQYF. The part of the CDR3 DNA that was read is TGTGCCTGGAAGCTGGACAGCTACGAG.

A remark on this clone: The sequenced fragment ends 3 residues before the CDR3 boundary, so the rest is inferred from the germline J gene. The J gene is TRBJ1-2, the V gene TRBV28; maybe TRBD1 (5 bases). The CDR3 has 16 amino acids. From germline, CDR1 is MDHEN and CDR2 SYDVKM. Trimming removed 6 bases from V and 3 bases from J, with 20 bases in between. Partial CDR3 DNA: TGTGCCAGCAGCGTCACGACAGCCGCACTTTACTATGGC. Translation gives CASSVTTAALYYG. The full CDR3 protein reads CASSVTTAALYYGYTF.

On this clone: The CDR3 end lies 3 residues beyond the end of the read and is filled in from the germline J gene. The chain recombines TRBV28 with TRBJ2-1, with D unclear. V lost 4 bases and J lost 0, with 4 bases in between. This CDR3 is 13 amino acids long. Germline V gives CDR1 MDHEN, CDR2 SYDVKM. The CDR3 is CASSSGSYNEQFF. The CDR3 DNA, read in part, is TGTGCCAGCAGTTCCGGCTCCTACAATGAG.

A word on this clone: The sequence runs out 3 residues before the end of the CDR3; the remainder is reconstructed from the germline J gene. The chain uses TRBV20-1 and TRBJ1-1; the D is unclear. The CDR3 consists of 15 residues. CDR1 and CDR2 from the germline V gene are DFQATT and SNEGSKA (reference sequence). The sequenced CDR3 bases are TGCAGTGCTAGAGATCGAGGCGGAGCCACTGGGGAA. This translates into CSARDRGGATGE. The entire CDR3 protein is CSARDRGGATGEAFF.

On this clone: The CDR3 extends 3 residues past the end of the read, so its final part is completed from the germline J gene. J is TRBJ2-7 and V is TRBV5-4, with 8 bases identical to TRBD2. Unmatched junction bases numbered 9, after V lost 4 bases and J lost 3 bases. Per germline, CDR1 SGHNT and CDR2 YYREEE (reference sequence). The CDR3 runs to 15 residues. CDR3 DNA, as far as it was read: TGTGCCAGCAGCCGGCCGACGGGGGGGTACTACGAG. It is translated as CASSRPTGGYYE. The whole CDR3 is CASSRPTGGYYEQYF.

Remarks on this clone: Read coverage stops 3 residues before the CDR3 terminus; the germline J gene supplies the remainder. The rearrangement uses TRBV10-1 and TRBJ2-3, with unresolved D. CDR3 length equals 14 residues. Germline V gene data show CDR1 as WNHNN and CDR2 as SYGVQD (reference sequence). The DNA read from the CDR3 is TGCGCCAGCAGTGAGTCCAGGAATATGATCTCG. This codes for CASSESRNMIS. The CDR3 in full is CASSESRNMISQYF.

As for this clone: The read ends 3 residues shy of where the CDR3 ends; the end is completed using the germline J gene. V usage is TRBV5-1 and J usage is TRBJ1-3; 7 bases are shared with TRBD1. The V gene's germline CDR1 is SGHRS and CDR2 YFSETQ. The CDR3 sequence is 15 residues long. Trimming at V came to 4 bases and at J to 4 bases, leaving 8 bases not matched to a gene. Partial CDR3 DNA: TGCGCCAGCAGCCCAGAGACGGGACAGGGAAACACC. As protein: CASSPETGQGNT. The CDR3, in full, reads CASSPETGQGNTIYF.

To note about this clone: The sequenced fragment ends 3 residues before the CDR3 boundary, so the rest is inferred from the germline J gene. The V call is TRBV5-4, the J call TRBJ2-1, with 13 bases matching TRBD2. The CDR3 totals 16 residues. J gave up 7 bases and V 4 bases, and 8 bases lay outside the gene matches. The germline gives CDR1 SGHNT, CDR2 YYREEE (reference sequence). CDR3 DNA (partial): TGTGCCAGCAGCGCACTAGCGGGGGGGCCTAGGAATGAG. Translated: CASSALAGGPRNE. The full-length CDR3 reads as CASSALAGGPRNEQFF.

Concerning this clone: The CDR3 end falls 3 residues outside the read, so it is completed with the germline J gene. V is TRBV29-1 and J is TRBJ1-1, with 11 bases identical to TRBD1. Losses at the gene ends were 5 bases for V and 0 bases for J; bases not matched to a gene: 8. This CDR3 spans 16 amino acids. CDR1 and CDR2 from the germline V gene are SQVTM and ANQGSEA. This CDR3 reads CSVSGTGGMLNTEAFF. The part of the CDR3 DNA that was read is TGCAGCGTTTCCGGGACAGGGGGGATGTTGAACACTGAA.

On this clone: The CDR3 end falls 3 residues outside the read, so it is completed with the germline J gene. The V and J genes are TRBV7-2 and TRBJ1-2; 8 nucleotides match TRBD1. V lost 5 bases, J lost 5 bases, and 7 bases stayed unmatched. Germline CDR1 reads SGHTA; CDR2 reads FQGNSA. This CDR3 spans 14 amino acids. CDR3 sequence: CASSPLGQAYGYTF. The sequenced part of the CDR3 DNA is TGTGCCAGCAGCCCACTGGGACAGGCTTATGGC.

CDR3: CASRSPERGETDTQYF. CDR3 DNA (partial): TGTGCCAGCAGATCCCCCGAGCGGGGGGAAACAGATACG. This chain connects TRBV28 to TRBJ2-3; TRBD2 matches 9 bases. From the germline J gene comes the end of the CDR3, since the read stops 3 residues before it. After removal of 6 bases from V and 3 bases from J, the junction contained 10 bases not matched to a gene. The length of the CDR3 is 16 residues. Germline CDR1 is MDHEN and CDR2 is SYDVKM.

As to this clone: The read stops 3 residues short of the end of the CDR3; the missing end is completed from the germline J gene. The chain uses TRBV7-2 and TRBJ2-5; maybe TRBD1 (6 bases). Germline values: CDR1 SGHTA, CDR2 FQGNSA. The CDR3 runs to 13 residues. The V gene lost 3 bases and the J gene lost 5 bases, with 10 bases spanning the gap. The sequenced CDR3 bases are TGTGCCAGCAGCTTTACAGGGTCGGAGACC. Its translation is CASSFTGSET. The full CDR3 protein is CASSFTGSETQYF.

Remarks on this clone: Read coverage stops 3 residues before the CDR3 terminus; the germline J gene supplies the remainder. The rearrangement links TRBV10-3 to TRBJ2-7, with a weak D call TRBD2 (6 bases). V shed 6 bases and J shed 6 bases, with 21 bases lying between them. Germline V lookup: CDR1 ENHRY, CDR2 SYGVKD. There are 15 residues in the CDR3. Here the CDR3 reads CAIRGSGGWDCEQYF. The CDR3 bases that were read are TGTGCCATCAGGGGGAGTGGGGGTTGGGACTGCGAG.